This TCR beta chain was recorded in a study of cytomegalovirus exposure and HLA in healthy donors (TCRdb year 2017). For the study in its entirety: A later analysis indicated that the 120 validation repertoires were generated on the platform also employed for the 700 or so repertoires of the first cohort. Along with the roughly 670-subject first cohort, a separate validation cohort of over 90 different subjects was used. The study combined high-throughput TCR immunosequencing, statistical association of individual TCRs with disease status, and machine learning to predict cytomegalovirus infection status. The study aimed to test whether cataloging public T cell receptors could reveal signatures of past pathogen exposure. On the study overall, not on this receptor specifically: The study listed approximately 150 TCR beta chains as associated with cytomegalovirus. Subsequent analysis determined that TCRs grouped into clusters in the first cohort also showed a tendency toward co-occurrence across the 90 to 150 validation repertoires, and approximately 93% of cluster scores exceeded 0. The authors suggested that the approach could potentially be generalized to other disease states and immunological phenotypes. A few of the identified cytomegalovirus-associated TCR beta chains were confirmed in vitro to be specific for cytomegalovirus antigens. The validation cohort had no HLA typing available for a later analysis, so co-occurrence within that cohort was assessed over all 130 or so repertoires. While some public TCRs were present in many individuals, most TCR sequences turned up only very rarely across donors. Cytomegalovirus status was reported to be diagnosed by the classifier with high specificity and sensitivity in both the original and validation cohorts.

Donors formed part of the validation cohort, which comprised 95 to 150 subjects and was distinct from the first cohort of 690 or so subjects. This clone was counted once. Its antigen is currently not known. No qualities accompany the bases; no much larger clone lies one base away. Libraries were constructed by the immunoSEQ multiplex PCR assay. The paper's data handling went like this. A statistical classification framework was built to diagnose cytomegalovirus status from the catalog of TCR beta chain sequences. TCRdb took over this immuneACCESS table, retaining in-frame rearrangements with V and J assigned. Such tables are incomplete; in checked studies, under half of the missing clones stem from an unresolved V gene, and the remainder is unexplained. For V, J and clone size, that table is used; D and trimming come from the DNA. The sample profile shows about 130,000 clones; roughly 89% of them were found once. 0.95% to 1.5% of the sample is taken by the ten largest.

The germline V gene yields MGHDK for CDR1 and SYGVNS for CDR2. From cysteine to phenylalanine, the CDR3 is 15 amino acids long. Solely the CDR3 DNA is kept, with 45 bases framed from the first base. V is cut back by 6 bases and J by 8 bases, with 10 bases in the junction unmatched. The sequence is built from TRBV25-1 and TRBJ1-4, and TRBD1 aligns with 9 junction nucleotides. The clonotype was recovered from a woman between 18 and 29 years old in good health and CMV-seronegative. Sequencing was carried out using PBMCs. The CDR3 is CASSDPGQGDEKLFF. The DNA is TGTGCCAGCAGCGATCCGGGACAGGGAGACGAAAAACTGTTTTTT. Reference TRBV25-1 and TRBJ1-4 proteins supply the regions before and after the CDR3; the full variable domain is: EADIYQTPRYLVIGTGKKITLECSQTMGHDKMYWYQQDPGMELHLIHYSYGVNSTEKGDLSSESTVSRIRTEHFPLTLESARPSHTSQYLCASSDPGQGDEKLFFGSGTQLSVL.